This record covers a single T cell receptor (beta chain). The source of the sample is a study of T-cell reconstitution after alpha-beta-depleted transplantation in children. There are 19 residues in the CDR3. V was clipped by 1 base and J by 2 bases, with 22 bases between them. It was with unique molecular identifiers that the TCRbeta library was prepared. TCRdb fed the PCR reads into MiXCR, producing one record per CDR3 protein. The sample has hundreds of thousands of distinct CDR3 sequences; 16% are singletons. The source is a human donor who donated a stem cell graft to a child with acute myeloid leukemia. J is TRBJ2-3 and V is TRBV12-3 or TRBV12-4; D gene ambiguous. The starting material was PBMCs from the stem cell graft donor, obtained from the stem cell graft. The CDR3 here is CASSLGAGSAGTHTDTQYF. In DNA form, the CDR3 reads TGTGCCAGCAGTTTAGGTGCAGGCTCCGCAGGAACCCACACAGATACGCAGTATTTT.